The 22 T cell receptor beta chains presented below share a single source sample, sequenced in a study of blood T cell repertoires in COVID-19 (dated by TCRdb to the early 2020s). To prepare the library, the immunoSEQ multiplex PCR assay was applied. In TCRdb, the immuneACCESS table is reduced to in-frame sequences with V and J assigned. These tables do not hold every clone; where another copy was compared, an unresolved V gene accounts for under half, and the others remain unexplained. The sample data list tens of thousands of clones, and 70% to 90% of these were observed just once. The ten largest account for roughly 13% of the sample. Input material: peripheral blood. Receptors originate from a human donor in a cohort sampled during active COVID-19.

This clone was observed once. The gene calls are TRBV6-4 and TRBJ1-2, with 8 bases that match TRBD1. Germline-derived CDR1 and CDR2 are MRHNA and SNTAGT. Unmatched junction bases numbered 8, after V lost 0 bases and J lost 5 bases. The CDR3 contains 16 residues. This CDR3 is CASSDSPGQGVYGYTF. The CDR3 DNA sequence: TGTGCCAGCAGTGACTCTCCAGGACAGGGTGTATATGGCTACACCTTC.

This chain links TRBV28 with TRBJ1-1, with D maybe TRBD1 (6 bases). The V end was cut by 5 bases, the J end by 1 base, with 14 bases between. The CDR3 is 15 amino acids. Germline CDR1 is MDHEN and CDR2 is SYDVKM. The CDR3 coding sequence is TGTGCCAGCAGTCTTAGAGGGGGGGCGAACACTGAAGCTTTCTTT. It yields the protein CASSLRGGANTEAFF. Based on the CDR3 plus reference TRBV28 and TRBJ1-1, the full variable domain is DVKVTQSSRYLVKRTGEKVFLECVQDMDHENMFWYRQDPGLGLRLIYFSYDVKMKEKGDIPEGYSVSREKKERFSLILESASTNQTSMYLCASSLRGGANTEAFFGQGTRLTVV.

The chain couples TRBV3-1 (or the pseudogene TRBV3-2) to TRBJ2-3; TRBD2 might be the D (7 bases). Looked up from germline, CDR1 is LGHDT and CDR2 is YNNKEL (reference sequence). The CDR3 loop spans 16 amino acids. V was clipped by 4 bases and J by 5 bases, with 19 bases between them. CDR3 sequence (DNA): TGTGCCAGCAGCCCGACCGGGCTGGGAGGGGGAGATACGCAGTATTTT. Translated, it gives CASSPTGLGGGDTQYF.

Sample share makes this clone medium-sized (0.01 to 0.1%). The J gene is TRBJ2-7, the V gene TRBV27; TRBD2 agrees at 12 bases. The CDR3 sequence is 16 residues long. The V segment lost 8 bases and the J segment 2 bases; nucleotides outside the gene matches: 10. Looked up from germline, CDR1 is MNHEY and CDR2 is SMNVEV (reference sequence). CDR3 DNA sequence: TGTGCCAGCCGACAAGGGACTAGCGGGCGTACCTACGAGCAGTACTTC. Its translation is CASRQGTSGRTYEQYF.

This rearrangement joins TRBV6-1 to TRBJ1-6; no definite D call. The CDR3 consists of 15 residues. Per germline, CDR1 MNHNS and CDR2 SASEGT. V lost 3 bases and J 7 bases, leaving 13 bases between the germline ends. CDR3 sequence: CASSETRERNSPLHF. Here the CDR3 DNA reads TGTGCCAGCAGTGAGACCCGGGAGAGGAATTCACCCCTCCACTTT.

The chain recombines TRBV6-2 or TRBV6-3 with TRBJ2-2; TRBD1 matches at 8 bases. This CDR3 contains 16 residues. CDR1 and CDR2 (germline): MNHEY, SVGEGT. Germline trimming cut 6 bases from V and 5 bases from J; bases unmatched to any gene: 11. In nucleotides, the CDR3 is TGTGCCAGCAGCCTACTCCCAGGGGGCCGGACCGGGGAGCTGTTTTTT. It encodes CASSLLPGGRTGELFF.

The table lists this clone with a count of one. V and J are TRBV2 and TRBJ1-5, with 7 bases identical to TRBD1. There are 15 residues in the CDR3. The V segment lost 5 bases and the J segment 2 bases; nucleotides outside the gene matches: 6. Germline CDR1 and CDR2: SNHLY and FYNNEI. The CDR3, as DNA: TGTGCCAGCAGTAACCGACAGGGCGGCAATCAGCCCCAGCATTTT. Protein product: CASSNRQGGNQPQHF.

This chain links TRBV5-8 with TRBJ1-4, with 8 bases that match TRBD1. J was trimmed by 0 bases and V by 4 bases; bases with no gene match: 5. CDR1 is SGHTS and CDR2 is YDEGEE in the germline V gene. The CDR3 totals 16 residues. In nucleotides, the CDR3 is TGTGCCAGCAGCCTCCAGGGGGCGGCAACTAATGAAAAACTGTTTTTT. Its translation is CASSLQGAATNEKLFF.

The chain carries TRBV7-9 and TRBJ2-5; 10 nucleotides align to TRBD1. V trimming: 5 bases; J trimming: 2 bases; junction bases outside the gene matches: 8. Germline V gene sequence: CDR1 SEHNR, CDR2 FQNEAQ (reference sequence). This CDR3 has 16 residues. For the CDR3, the DNA is TGTGCCAGCAGCCAGGGGACAGGGGCAATTCAAGAGACCCAGTACTTC. Translated, it gives CASSQGTGAIQETQYF. The complete variable domain, with remaining parts taken from reference TRBV7-9 and TRBJ2-5, reads DTGVSQNPRHKITKRGQNVTFRCDPISEHNRLYWYRQTLGQGPEFLTYFQNEAQLEKSRLLSDRFSAERPKGSFSTLEIQRTEQGDSAMYLCASSQGTGAIQETQYFGPGTRLLVL.

This sequence joins TRBV27 and TRBJ2-2; 12 bases map to TRBD2. The germline V gene encodes CDR1 MNHEY and CDR2 SMNVEV (reference sequence). V shed 2 bases and J 10 bases; nucleotides not matched to a gene: 11. This CDR3 spans 17 amino acids. The CDR3 is CASSLNGLAGPPLELFF. As DNA, the CDR3 is TGTGCCAGCAGTTTAAATGGACTAGCGGGGCCCCCGCTGGAGCTGTTTTTT.

The rearrangement uses TRBV6-1 and TRBJ2-2, with D possibly TRBD2 on 5 matching bases. Trimming removed 2 bases at V and 0 bases at J, with 7 bases between. Germline V gene sequence: CDR1 MNHNS, CDR2 SASEGT. The CDR3 extends over 15 amino acids. CDR3 residues: CASSELATNTGELFF. The CDR3 DNA reads TGTGCCAGCAGTGAATTAGCGACGAACACCGGGGAGCTGTTTTTT.

This sequence joins TRBV19 and TRBJ1-2; D not resolved. Germline values: CDR1 LNHDA, CDR2 SQIVND (reference sequence). V lost 1 base, J lost 8 bases, and 14 bases lay in between. The CDR3 length is 14 residues. CDR3 nucleotides: TGTGCCAGTAGTATAGGTTACGGGGAAGAAGGCTACACCTTC. Translation: CASSIGYGEEGYTF.

The chain combines TRBV10-3 with TRBJ1-2; 10 bases line up with TRBD1. The CDR3 has 14 amino acids. The germline CDR1 and CDR2 sequences are ENHRY and SYGVKD. V was clipped by 10 bases and J by 8 bases; unmatched bases: 13. This CDR3 reads CATPGDRGLWGYTF. The CDR3 DNA sequence: TGTGCCACGCCTGGGGACAGGGGTTTATGGGGCTACACCTTC.

The chain has TRBV18 and TRBJ2-7; D might be TRBD1 (6 bases). V was pared by 5 bases and J by 0 bases, with 14 bases between. This CDR3 is 15 amino acids long. Looked up from germline, CDR1 is KGHSH and CDR2 is LQKENI. The CDR3: CASSLGQPLSYEQYF. The CDR3 coding sequence is TGTGCCAGCTCATTAGGACAGCCCCTCTCCTACGAGCAGTACTTC.

The chain uses TRBV2 and TRBJ2-2, with 12 bases aligning to TRBD2. V lost 3 bases and J lost 7; bases outside the gene matches: 9. The V gene's germline CDR1 is SNHLY and CDR2 FYNNEI. The CDR3 consists of 17 residues. The CDR3 protein is CASSEGLAGPRGGELFF. For the CDR3, the DNA is TGTGCCAGCAGTGAGGGACTAGCGGGCCCTCGAGGCGGGGAGCTGTTTTTT.

V and J are TRBV3-1 (or the pseudogene TRBV3-2) and TRBJ1-4; TRBD1 matches 10 bases. Germline CDR1 and CDR2: LGHDT and YNNKEL (reference sequence). The CDR3 loop spans 16 amino acids. V trimming: 4 bases; J trimming: 5 bases; junction bases outside the gene matches: 7. The DNA for the CDR3 is TGTGCCAGCAGCCTAACGCCGGGACAGGGGAATGAAAAACTGTTTTTT. Encoded protein: CASSLTPGQGNEKLFF.

Note on this clone: The same CDR3 can be traced to other DNA sequences in this sample. The chain employs TRBV7-9 and TRBJ2-3; weak D call: TRBD1 (5 bases). CDR3 size: 14 residues. The V end lost 1 base, the J end lost 2 bases, and 7 bases lay between the germline ends. CDR1 and CDR2 (germline): SEHNR, FQNEAQ (reference sequence). The CDR3 loop reads CASSLEGSTDTQYF. CDR3 coding DNA: TGTGCCAGCAGCTTAGAGGGGTCCACAGATACGCAGTATTTT.

This sequence joins TRBV5-1 and TRBJ2-2; D is perhaps TRBD2 (6 bases). The CDR3 sequence is 16 residues long. The germline CDR1 and CDR2 sequences are SGHRS and YFSETQ. V lost 0 bases and J 1 base, leaving 10 bases between the germline ends. CDR3 protein: CASSLDVSGNTGELFF. In DNA, the CDR3 is TGCGCCAGCAGCTTGGACGTTAGCGGGAACACCGGGGAGCTGTTTTTT. The whole variable domain, filled in from reference TRBV5-1 and TRBJ2-2, reads KAGVTQTPRYLIKTRGQQVTLSCSPISGHRSVSWYQQTPGQGLQFLFEYFSETQRNKGNFPGRFSGRQFSNSRSEMNVSTLELGDSALYLCASSLDVSGNTGELFFGEGSRLTVL.

This clone was seen once. This chain connects TRBV9 to TRBJ1-2, with D perhaps TRBD1 (5 bases). V lost 1 base and J 3 bases, leaving 13 bases between the germline ends. Germline V CDR1 and CDR2: SGDLS, YYNGEE. The CDR3 sequence is 15 residues long. This CDR3 reads CASSVSGGSDYGYTF. The CDR3 coding sequence is TGTGCCAGCAGCGTATCGGGGGGGTCCGACTATGGCTACACCTTC.

V is TRBV3-1 (or the pseudogene TRBV3-2) and J is TRBJ2-1; TRBD2 matches at 10 bases. The CDR3 loop spans 15 amino acids. Germline-derived CDR1 and CDR2 are LGHDT and YNNKEL (reference sequence). V trimming: 6 bases; J trimming: 5 bases; junction bases outside the gene matches: 7. The CDR3 sequence: CASSRLAGVDNEQFF. The CDR3 DNA reads TGTGCCAGCAGTCGGCTAGCGGGAGTCGACAATGAGCAGTTCTTC.

This rearrangement joins TRBV19 to TRBJ1-2, with 10 bases matching TRBD1. Germline V gives CDR1 LNHDA, CDR2 SQIVND (reference sequence). V trimming: 6 bases; J trimming: 0 bases; junction bases outside the gene matches: 7. CDR3 length equals 16 residues. Written as DNA, the CDR3 is TGTGCCAGTAGAGGGAAGGGGACAGGGGCTAACTATGGCTACACCTTC. Translated: CASRGKGTGANYGYTF.

The rearrangement uses TRBV6-5 and TRBJ1-3; D is unresolved. This CDR3 is built from 16 residues. Germline lookup yields CDR1 MNHEY and CDR2 SVGAGI. V was trimmed by 2 bases and J by 0 bases, leaving 11 bases between them. The DNA of the CDR3 is TGTGCCAGCAGTTACAGCGGGCGGGGCTCTGGAAACACCATATATTTT. It encodes CASSYSGRGSGNTIYF.